These 25 T cell receptor beta chains were sequenced from one sample in a study of early T cells in non-severe SARS-CoV-2 infection. TCRdb fed the 5' RACE reads into MiXCR, producing one record per CDR3 protein. The repertoire includes about 67,000 distinct CDR3 sequences, 11% of them detected once, and about 4.1% sits in the top ten. The material sequenced was whole blood. Receptor source: an adult who was a healthcare worker with PCR-confirmed SARS-CoV-2 infection or an uninfected control (not recorded which).

Only a few counts were recorded for this clonotype. The chain's CDR3 is CSVSTGGFGTEAFF. As DNA, the CDR3 is TGCAGCGTCTCGACAGGGGGCTTTGGCACTGAAGCTTTCTTT. The genes are TRBV29-1 and TRBJ1-1; 10 nucleotides line up with TRBD1. This CDR3 spans 14 amino acids. Germline CDR1 and CDR2: SQVTM and ANQGSEA. V shed 6 bases and J 4 bases; nucleotides not matched to a gene: 8.

The J gene is TRBJ2-1, the V gene TRBV7-9; 9 bases are shared with TRBD1. J gave up 2 bases and V 8 bases, and 13 bases lay outside the gene matches. The CDR3 has 17 amino acids. Germline V gene data show CDR1 as SEHNR and CDR2 as FQNEAQ (reference sequence). In DNA, the CDR3 is TGTGCCAGCTCCTCAGCGGCGGGGACAGGGACCTACAATGAGCAGTTCTTC. Translating gives CASSSAAGTGTYNEQFF.

This clonotype was seen ten or more times. The chain uses TRBV20-1 and TRBJ1-6, with D unresolved. This CDR3 comprises 18 residues. V lost 0 bases and J 0 bases, leaving 15 bases between the germline ends. In germline, CDR1 is DFQATT, CDR2 SNEGSKA (reference sequence). The CDR3 here is CSAREGQEGSSYNSPLHF. CDR3 nucleotide sequence: TGCAGTGCTAGAGAAGGGCAAGAGGGCAGCTCCTATAATTCACCCCTCCACTTT.

This clonotype was detected ten times or more. The chain couples TRBV11-1 to TRBJ1-1; D remains ambiguous. Trimming shortened V by 5 bases and J by 3 bases, and 19 bases separated the two germline ends. CDR3 length equals 16 residues. The germline gives CDR1 SGHAT, CDR2 FQDESV (reference sequence). In nucleotides, the CDR3 is TGTGCCAGCAGCCCTAGGGCCTCCCTTCGGGACACTGAAGCTTTCTTT. It yields the protein CASSPRASLRDTEAFF.

A remark on this clonotype: Being one base from a much bigger clone, this may be a read error. The chain employs TRBV6-1 and TRBJ1-2, with no clear D. Deletions cut 2 bases from V and 5 bases from J, with 18 bases between. The CDR3 has 16 amino acids. From germline, CDR1 is MNHNS and CDR2 SASEGT. Here the CDR3 DNA reads TGTGCCAGCAGTGAAATTGGTCCGTTGGGGTTGTATGGCTACACCTTC. Its protein is CASSEIGPLGLYGYTF.

This clonotype was observed a few times. Here the CDR3 DNA reads TGTGCCAGCAGCTTCCTAGCGGGGACCCGCGAGCAGTACTTC. Its protein is CASSFLAGTREQYF. The chain recombines TRBV11-3 with TRBJ2-7; TRBD2 matches at 9 bases. This CDR3 comprises 14 residues. The ends lost 3 bases at V and 6 bases at J; junction bases unmatched: 6. Germline V gene sequence: CDR1 SGHNT, CDR2 YENEEA.

In this sample, this clonotype turned up many times. V and J are TRBV3-1 and TRBJ2-7; D assignment may be TRBD1 or TRBD2 (5 bases each). This CDR3 contains 13 residues. The V end was cut by 1 base, the J end by 7 bases, with 11 bases between. Germline assignment: CDR1 LGHDT and CDR2 YNNKEL (reference sequence). CDR3 sequence reads: CASSQVGTGEQYF. CDR3 coding DNA: TGTGCCAGCAGCCAAGTCGGGACGGGGGAGCAGTACTTC.

Here the CDR3 DNA reads TGCAGTGCTAGGCGTACAGGCGAAAACATTCAGTACTTC. Amino acids: CSARRTGENIQYF. The chain is built from TRBV20-1 and TRBJ2-4, with D perhaps matching TRBD1 (5 bases). The CDR3 covers 13 residues. CDR1 and CDR2 from the germline V gene are DFQATT and SNEGSKA (reference sequence). The V gene lost 3 bases and the J gene lost 5 bases, with 11 bases spanning the gap.

This chain connects TRBV3-1 to TRBJ2-2, with TRBD2 matching over 7 bases. Germline-derived CDR1 and CDR2 are LGHDT and YNNKEL (reference sequence). Germline trimming cut 3 bases from V and 7 bases from J; bases unmatched to any gene: 5. The CDR3 length is 14 residues. The CDR3 sequence is CASSHAGGSGELFF. CDR3 DNA sequence: TGTGCCAGCAGCCATGCCGGCGGGAGCGGGGAGCTGTTTTTT.

V and J are TRBV21-1 and TRBJ2-7; the table calls TRBD1, which could not be checked here. TRBV21-1 is classified as a pseudogene. CDR3 size: 17 residues. CDR3 amino acids: CASSKGRRGVVAYEQYF. CDR3 sequence (DNA): TGTGCCAGCAGCAAAGGGCGTCGGGGGGTAGTCGCCTACGAGCAGTACTTC.

This clonotype was seen many times. The rearrangement uses TRBV7-9 and TRBJ1-5, with D possibly matching TRBD1 (5 bases). CDR3 length equals 13 residues. Germline values: CDR1 SEHNR, CDR2 FQNEAQ (reference sequence). Trimming took off 3 bases at V and 5 bases at J, with 8 bases between the two ends. In DNA, the CDR3 is TGTGCCAGCAGCTTGGGGGTGGATCAGCCCCAGCATTTT. Its protein is CASSLGVDQPQHF.

Ten or more counts support this clonotype. V usage is TRBV19 and J usage is TRBJ2-7, with D possibly matching TRBD1 (5 bases). In germline, CDR1 is LNHDA, CDR2 SQIVND (reference sequence). Trimming left V 5 bases short and J 4 bases short, with 12 bases between. The CDR3 contains 13 residues. In DNA form, the CDR3 reads TGTGCCAGTAGTCCTGCGACAGATTACGAGCAGTACTTC. Protein product: CASSPATDYEQYF.

This clonotype appeared many times. An end of the junction does not agree with germline; a read error may underlie this. The V call is TRBV2, the J call TRBJ2-1, with D perhaps TRBD2 (6 bases). The germline CDR1 and CDR2 sequences are SNHLY and FYNNEI. The CDR3 extends over 11 amino acids. The CDR3 sequence is CASSEEVGGIF. CDR3 bases: TGTGCCAGCAGTGAAGAGGTTGGGGGGATCTTC.

This chain uses TRBV12-3 or TRBV12-4 with TRBJ2-1; 8 bases fit TRBD2. The CDR3 has 16 amino acids. Unmatched junction bases numbered 6, after V lost 5 bases and J lost 0 bases. CDR3: CASSAQRESSYNEQFF. CDR3 nucleotides: TGTGCCAGCAGTGCCCAGCGGGAGAGCTCCTACAATGAGCAGTTCTTC.

This clonotype has at least ten counts. The chain joins TRBV10-3 to TRBJ2-3; D is perhaps TRBD2 (5 bases). Germline CDR1 and CDR2: ENHRY and SYGVKD. The CDR3 runs to 11 residues. The V gene lost 6 bases and the J gene lost 10 bases, with 11 bases spanning the gap. The CDR3: CAISQGGSQYF. CDR3 sequence (DNA): TGTGCCATCAGCCAAGGAGGATCGCAGTATTTT.

This clonotype was seen repeatedly, ten times or more. The V call is TRBV7-9, the J call TRBJ2-1, with D uncertain. The CDR3 consists of 14 residues. V lost 6 bases and J lost 5, with 14 bases in between. Germline loops: CDR1 SEHNR, CDR2 FQNEAQ (reference sequence). The CDR3 here is CASRSTGQNNEQFF. The DNA of the CDR3 is TGTGCCAGCAGAAGTACCGGGCAAAACAATGAGCAGTTCTTC.

This clonotype occurred a few times. This chain joins TRBV12-3 or TRBV12-4 and TRBJ2-3; possible D gene TRBD2, 7 bases. The CDR3 sequence is 15 residues long. The germline V and J ends were trimmed by 3 bases and 9 bases, with 19 bases remaining between them. CDR3 DNA sequence: TGTGCCAGCAGTTTCGCGGGGGCCGAGCGTGAGACGCAGTATTTT. It encodes CASSFAGAERETQYF.

This clonotype was recorded many times. The V and J genes are TRBV30 and TRBJ2-5; TRBD2 might be the D (7 bases). Germline V CDR1 and CDR2: GTSNPN, SVGIG (reference sequence). The CDR3 has 16 amino acids. V shed 1 base and J shed 2 bases, with 17 bases lying between them. The CDR3 loop reads CAWSEGVGGRQETQYF. The CDR3 DNA reads as TGTGCCTGGAGTGAGGGGGTCGGGGGGCGACAAGAGACCCAGTACTTC.

J is TRBJ2-1 and V is TRBV4-1; TRBD2 is a possible D gene (6 bases). The CDR3 contains 17 residues. V lost 0 bases, J lost 2 bases, and 14 bases lay in between. The germline CDR1 and CDR2 sequences are MGHRA and YSYEKL. The CDR3 sequence is CASSQDWGVLAYNEQFF. The CDR3 DNA follows: TGCGCCAGCAGCCAAGATTGGGGGGTGTTAGCCTACAATGAGCAGTTCTTC.

This clonotype was observed at least ten times. J is TRBJ2-7 and V is TRBV12-3 or TRBV12-4; possibly TRBD2 for D (6 bases). Trimming stripped 4 bases from V and 5 bases from J, with 21 bases between. The CDR3 extends over 16 amino acids. As DNA, the CDR3 is TGTGCCAGCAGTTCCTACGGGCGGGACCCATCGGACGAGCAGTACTTC. Translated: CASSSYGRDPSDEQYF.

The sample holds many counts of this clonotype. V is TRBV6-5 and J is TRBJ1-5; TRBD1 agrees at 8 bases. Germline-derived CDR1 and CDR2 are MNHEY and SVGAGI. This CDR3 has 13 amino acids. V was pared by 5 bases and J by 7 bases, with 4 bases of the junction left unmatched. CDR3 sequence (DNA): TGTGCCAGCAGTCAGGGGGCCAGACAGCCCCAGCATTTT. Its translation is CASSQGARQPQHF.

V gene TRBV19 combines with J gene TRBJ2-1; D may be TRBD2 (5 bases). V was trimmed by 1 base and J by 6 bases, leaving 13 bases between them. This CDR3 has 15 residues. Germline loops: CDR1 LNHDA, CDR2 SQIVND (reference sequence). CDR3 bases: TGTGCCAGTAGTATAGGGTCCAGCGGAGGCAATGAGCAGTTCTTC. Amino acids: CASSIGSSGGNEQFF.

This clonotype was seen a few times. The J gene is TRBJ2-3, the V gene TRBV18; 9 nucleotides agree with TRBD2. Germline CDR1 KGHSH, CDR2 LQKENI. Germline trimming cut 10 bases from V and 5 bases from J; bases unmatched to any gene: 10. The CDR3 consists of 14 residues. The CDR3 region is CATRFSGRGDTQYF. The CDR3 DNA reads as TGTGCCACCCGTTTTAGCGGGAGAGGAGATACGCAGTATTTT.

The gene calls are TRBV6-5 and TRBJ1-2; D remains unclear. V was shortened by 0 bases and J by 4 bases, with 15 bases between the two germline ends. The CDR3 length is 16 residues. The germline V gene has CDR1 MNHEY and CDR2 SVGAGI. This chain's CDR3 is CASSYSSGRLGYGYTF. CDR3 bases: TGTGCCAGCAGTTACTCGAGCGGACGACTCGGCTATGGCTACACCTTC.

This clonotype was seen ten or more times. This sequence joins TRBV3-1 and TRBJ2-6; D is possibly TRBD2 (5 bases). Germline V CDR1 and CDR2: LGHDT, YNNKEL (reference sequence). V was clipped by 5 bases and J by 2 bases, with 7 bases between them. The CDR3 length is 14 residues. In DNA form, the CDR3 reads TGTGCCAGCAGCGTGGAGGCTGGGGCCAACGTCCTGACTTTC. It encodes CASSVEAGANVLTF.